This TCR beta chain comes out of a study of Graves' ophthalmopathy and Graves' hyperthyroidism (dated by TCRdb to 2017 to 2018). Study-level background: Peripheral blood was collected at initial diagnosis, before any treatment. The study used TCR beta repertoire signatures to distinguish Graves' ophthalmopathy from Graves' hyperthyroidism and to predict progression to ophthalmopathy. In total, 135 blood samples were TCR-sequenced: fewer than 50 ophthalmopathy, under 80 hyperthyroidism and some 17 hyperthyroidism-to-ophthalmopathy patients. To explore V-J signatures that distinguish ophthalmopathy from hyperthyroidism, a discovery set of roughly 98 patients was enrolled, made up of roughly 41 with ophthalmopathy and around 60 with stable hyperthyroidism. For independent validation, a separate cohort was made up of 18 hyperthyroidism patients plus 17 patients who later progressed from hyperthyroidism to ophthalmopathy. In five or six hyperthyroidism patients, the T-cell repertoire of thyroid tissue was compared with the T-cell repertoire of blood. Following sample collection, hyperthyroidism patients were given methimazole at a starting dose of 30 mg daily, and ophthalmopathy patients were given high-dose intravenous methylprednisolone. The 100 or so discovery patients were randomly split 7:3 into training and test sets. Overall results and qualifications from the work: The 13-signature model separated ophthalmopathy from stable hyperthyroidism with roughly 89% sensitivity and 81.08% specificity in cross-validation, and 80%/75% in the test set. Sample size was not statistically predetermined, and group allocation was not concealed from the investigators. In validation, the model predicted ophthalmopathy progression with about 70% sensitivity and roughly 72% specificity; around twelve predicted patients were CT-confirmed with GO in a median of approximately 6.2 months. Among expanded thyroid clonotypes with frequency above 0.001, most also showed up in blood, which suggests that blood repertoires may reflect the thyroid immune response.

A patient counted as having stable hyperthyroidism if there was no progression to ophthalmopathy within 18 months of follow-up. Hyperthyroidism patients were newly diagnosed, with disease duration under 2 months, and aged 18 to 65 years. Patients with other autoimmune diseases, uncontrolled infections, pregnancy or lactation were excluded. Diagnosis relied on clinical symptoms, serum thyroxine, TRAb, thyroid ultrasound and orbital computed tomography. Using Ficoll-Paque density gradient centrifugation, PBMCs were isolated from about 9.4 ml of fresh peripheral blood. Total RNA was extracted with Trizol reagent and quality-checked on an Agilent 2100 Bioanalyzer. For repertoire sequencing, TCR beta CDR3 regions were amplified from RNA transcripts. The first round was an RT-PCR using HTBI primers with the Qiagen OneStep RT-PCR kit, and this first round was followed by a second-round multiplex PCR, then size selection and purification. The libraries underwent paired-end sequencing with 100 bp reads on an Illumina HiSeq2000. Per the authors' processing: SOAPnuke was used to process the reads, throwing out any read that had adapters, had uncalled bases, had a mean Phred below 15, or lacked an exact constant-primer or identifier match. COPE v1.2.5 was used to merge the high-quality paired reads. Clonotypes were defined as unique nucleotide sequences and were aligned to IMGT TRB V, D and J references using MiTCR v1.1. Analysis was restricted to V-J combinations with a frequency above 0.0001, which covered just over 98% of repertoires. A TCR clonal expansion and chaos score per V-J combination was defined as the ratio of F50 clonal expansion to chaos observed in the TCRdist matrix. Welch's t-statistics and random forest were used to reduce the features to 13 V-J combinations, which were then used as input to a naive Bayes classifier. Thyroid-blood repertoire similarity was quantified with the Morisita-Horn index. TCRdb cleaned the public reads at Q25 with fastp, built clones with MiXCR and kept in-frame beta chains. Each CDR3 protein appears once, grouped with its most common genes and DNA. The V and J calls and clone size are TCRdb's, not the authors'. For this sample there are roughly 410,000 distinct CDR3 sequences; 15% appear just once. The leading ten clones occupy roughly 7% of the sample.

This clonotype was observed a few times. What this receptor recognizes is not known. It has no much larger one-base neighbor in the sample; base qualities were not kept. Trimming removed 5 bases from V and 1 base from J, leaving 14 bases between the germline ends. CDR1 and CDR2, looked up from the germline V gene (reference sequence), are LNHDA and SQIVND. Including the terminal cysteine and phenylalanine, the CDR3 comprises 15 residues. Here the CDR3 DNA is all that survives: 45 bases in frame from base 1. Sequenced input: peripheral blood. The V and J segments used are TRBV19 and TRBJ1-1, with the D gene uncertain. The sequence was collected from a woman aged 18-29 years with stable Graves' hyperthyroidism. Donor details come from another sample of the same person, matched by shared clones. The CDR3 sequence is CASSGNLYPNTEAFF. The DNA is TGTGCCAGTAGTGGGAATCTCTACCCGAACACTGAAGCTTTCTTT.